The 8 T cell receptor beta chains below were found in one sample sequenced in a study of T cell changes during pregnancy in multiple sclerosis. The data were produced by immunoSEQ multiplex PCR, yet TCRdb's version contains in-frame clones alone and is incomplete. The table lists roughly 45,000 clones, about 87% of them singletons. The specimen was CD4+ T cells from peripheral blood mononuclear cells, collected in the second trimester of pregnancy. These receptors came from a female donor with multiple sclerosis, enrolled in a pregnancy study.

The V and J genes are TRBV6-1 and TRBJ2-1; tentative D call: TRBD2 (5 bases). V lost 2 bases and J lost 4, with 9 bases in between. CDR3 length equals 14 residues. In germline, CDR1 is MNHNS, CDR2 SASEGT. Written as DNA, the CDR3 is TGTGCCAGCAGTGAAATCGGCGGGTACAATGAGCAGTTCTTC. It codes for CASSEIGGYNEQFF.

The chain has TRBV6-6 and TRBJ2-5; D ambiguous. V was cut by 4 bases and J by 5 bases, with 14 bases left in between. This CDR3 has 14 amino acids. In germline, CDR1 is MNHNY, CDR2 SVGAGI (reference sequence). The CDR3 loop reads CASSFDGVRETQYF. Here the CDR3 DNA reads TGTGCCAGCAGTTTCGACGGAGTTCGGGAGACCCAGTACTTC.

The genes are TRBV4-2 and TRBJ2-1, with 8 bases lining up with TRBD2. V lost 0 bases and J lost 4; bases outside the gene matches: 5. The germline CDR1 and CDR2 sequences are LGHNA and YNFKEQ. The CDR3 covers 16 residues. The CDR3 loop reads CASSQDGRGEYNEQFF. DNA of the CDR3: TGTGCCAGCAGCCAAGATGGGCGGGGGGAGTACAATGAGCAGTTCTTC.

Written as DNA, the CDR3 is TGTGCCAGCAGCTTAGCCGGACAGACGAGCGCCGGGGAGCTGTTTTTT. The encoded protein is CASSLAGQTSAGELFF. The chain links TRBV11-3 to TRBJ2-2; tentatively, D is TRBD1 (6 bases). Germline V gene sequence: CDR1 SGHNT, CDR2 YENEEA. V was cut by 1 base and J by 6 bases, with 15 bases left in between. The CDR3 covers 16 residues.

The chain has TRBV30 and TRBJ1-6; 9 bases are shared with TRBD1. Germline CDR1 is GTSNPN and CDR2 is SVGIG (reference sequence). The CDR3 spans 14 residues. J gave up 8 bases and V 1 base, and 3 bases lay outside the gene matches. CDR3 sequence: CAWSEGQGYSPLHF. The CDR3 nucleotides read TGTGCCTGGAGTGAGGGACAGGGTTATTCACCCCTCCACTTT. Full variable domain (remainder filled in from reference TRBV30 and TRBJ1-6): SQTIHQWPATLVQPVGSPLSLECTVEGTSNPNLYWYRQAAGRGLQLLFYSVGIGQISSEVPQNLSASRPQDRQFILSSKKLLLSDSGFYLCAWSEGQGYSPLHFGNGTRLTVT.

The CDR3 DNA is TGCGCCAGCAGCTTGTTTCTGGGGGGGGAGACCCAGTACTTC. Protein sequence: CASSLFLGGETQYF. The chain uses TRBV5-1 and TRBJ2-5; TRBD2 matches 7 bases. The CDR3 loop spans 14 amino acids. From germline, CDR1 is SGHRS and CDR2 YFSETQ. Trimming removed 1 base from V and 5 bases from J; junction bases left unmatched: 5.

This rearrangement joins TRBV10-3 to TRBJ2-1; TRBD2 aligns across 8 bases. The CDR3 is made up of 16 amino acids. CDR1 is ENHRY and CDR2 is SYGVKD in the germline V gene. Trimming took 4 bases from V and 7 from J; bases not matched to a gene: 12. CDR3: CAISVPGTSDRNEQFF. CDR3 nucleotide sequence: TGTGCCATCAGTGTACCCGGGACTAGTGATAGGAATGAGCAGTTCTTC.

The chain employs TRBV28 and TRBJ2-5; tentative D call: TRBD2 (6 bases). The CDR3 is 16 residues long. Germline values: CDR1 MDHEN, CDR2 SYDVKM. Trimming cost V 5 bases and J 2 bases, with 18 bases left between them. Here the CDR3 DNA reads TGTGCCAGCAGTGGGTCGGGAGTAGTATATCAAGAGACCCAGTACTTC. The encoded protein is CASSGSGVVYQETQYF.